These 29 T cell receptor beta chains were all obtained from the same sample, sequenced in a study of beta chain features in type 1 diabetes. Expressed TCRB transcripts were sequenced because the entire RNA isolate underwent reverse transcription. Here immunoSEQ multiplex PCR was the method, and the copy in TCRdb shows in-frame clones only, minus some. The table shows more than 130,000 clones, with less than 9% occurring only once. Sequencing was carried out using central memory CD4+ T cells from blood. The source of these receptors is a woman aged 25-40 years in good health.

The rearrangement links TRBV12-5 to TRBJ2-2; maybe TRBD2 (6 bases). Germline CDR1 reads LGHNT; CDR2 reads FRNRAP. There are 18 residues in the CDR3. V lost 7 bases, J lost 2 bases, and 23 bases lay in between. Here the CDR3 reads CASAARGAPGRNTGELFF. The DNA of the CDR3 is TGTGCTAGTGCCGCCCGCGGGGCTCCGGGACGAAACACCGGGGAGCTGTTTTTT.

The chain has TRBV9 and TRBJ1-1, with 7 nucleotides matching TRBD1. V shed 3 bases, J shed 5 bases, and the junction held 10 bases outside the gene matches. CDR3 length: 15 residues. CDR1 is SGDLS, CDR2 YYNGEE, per germline. The CDR3, as DNA: TGTGCCAGCAGCGCCACAGGGGCCTTCGTGACTGAAGCTTTCTTT. It translates to CASSATGAFVTEAFF.

This clone was detected many times. The V and J genes are TRBV14 and TRBJ2-1, with no clear D. The germline V gene encodes CDR1 SGHDN and CDR2 FVKESK. This CDR3 has 14 amino acids. V shed 2 bases and J shed 7 bases, with 12 bases lying between them. The chain's CDR3 is CASSQSRVVNEQFF. CDR3 sequence (DNA): TGTGCCAGCAGCCAATCGCGAGTTGTTAATGAGCAGTTCTTC. Full variable domain (missing parts from reference TRBV14 and TRBJ2-1): EAGVTQFPSHSVIEKGQTVTLRCDPISGHDNLYWYRRVMGKEIKFLLHFVKESKQDESGMPNNRFLAERTGGTYSTLKVQPAELEDSGVYFCASSQSRVVNEQFFGPGTRLTVL.

This clone showed up just a few times. The chain carries TRBV29-1 and TRBJ1-2; D call uncertain. The CDR3 contains 13 residues. CDR1 is SQVTM, CDR2 ANQGSEA, per germline. V was cut by 1 base and J by 5 bases, with 11 bases left in between. The CDR3 loop is CSVEGGVGYGYTF. The DNA for the CDR3 is TGCAGCGTTGAAGGGGGAGTTGGATATGGCTACACCTTC.

This clone was detected many times. The J gene is TRBJ2-3, the V gene TRBV7-2, with 9 bases that match TRBD2. V trimming: 0 bases; J trimming: 10 bases; junction bases outside the gene matches: 11. Germline V gene sequence: CDR1 SGHTA, CDR2 FQGNSA. The CDR3 loop spans 16 amino acids. CDR3 residues: CASSLAVAGERASQYF. The CDR3 DNA is TGTGCCAGCAGCTTAGCTGTAGCGGGAGAGAGAGCATCGCAGTATTTT. The variable domain in full, with the rest retrieved from reference TRBV7-2 and TRBJ2-3, is GAGVSQSPSNKVTEKGKDVELRCDPISGHTALYWYRQSLGQGLEFLIYFQGNSAPDKSGLPSDRFSAERTGGSVSTLTIQRTQQEDSAVYLCASSLAVAGERASQYFGPGTRLTVL.

This clone was recorded a few times. The V and J genes are TRBV16 and TRBJ2-7, with a possible D match to TRBD2 (7 bases). Germline V CDR1 and CDR2: KGHSY, FQNENV. This CDR3 is built from 16 residues. V was pared by 4 bases and J by 0 bases, with 16 bases between. The CDR3: CASSLGGARNSYEQYF. CDR3 nucleotide sequence: TGTGCCAGCAGCCTGGGGGGGGCTAGAAACTCCTACGAGCAGTACTTC.

A word on this clone: Other nucleotide sequences from this sample produce the same CDR3. V usage is TRBV18 and J usage is TRBJ2-7, with 15 bases fitting TRBD2. Germline V gene sequence: CDR1 KGHSH, CDR2 LQKENI. Losses at the gene ends were 3 bases for V and 4 bases for J; bases not matched to a gene: 1. The CDR3 is 15 amino acids. CDR3 region: CASSPGLAGGYEQYF. The CDR3 DNA follows: TGTGCCAGCTCACCTGGACTAGCGGGAGGGTACGAGCAGTACTTC.

This clone has ten or more counts. V gene TRBV4-3 combines with J gene TRBJ2-1, with TRBD2 identical over 10 bases. The V segment lost 1 base and the J segment 9 bases; nucleotides outside the gene matches: 6. CDR3 size: 15 residues. In germline, CDR1 is LGHNA, CDR2 YSLEER. The CDR3 region is CASSQAASGSLEQFF. CDR3 in DNA: TGCGCCAGCAGCCAAGCGGCTAGCGGGAGTCTTGAGCAGTTCTTC.

The V and J genes are TRBV9 and TRBJ2-7; TRBD2 matches at 9 bases. V lost 1 base to trimming and J lost 5 bases; unmatched junction nucleotides: 10. The CDR3 is 16 amino acids. The germline gives CDR1 SGDLS, CDR2 YYNGEE. The DNA for the CDR3 is TGTGCCAGCAGCGTAAAGGGCGGGAGGGCCCGGGACGAGCAGTACTTC. Translating gives CASSVKGGRARDEQYF.

The chain combines TRBV19 with TRBJ1-5; D perhaps matches TRBD1 (5 bases). V lost 3 bases and J lost 0, with 12 bases in between. This CDR3 has 16 amino acids. Germline values: CDR1 LNHDA, CDR2 SQIVND (reference sequence). CDR3 protein: CASSMQSGYSNQPQHF. CDR3 DNA sequence: TGTGCCAGTAGTATGCAGTCAGGGTATAGCAATCAGCCCCAGCATTTT.

In its sample, this clone was seen a few times. The chain uses TRBV5-1 and TRBJ2-2; 8 bases are a match to TRBD1. The CDR3 consists of 15 residues. J gave up 5 bases and V 4 bases, and 7 bases lay outside the gene matches. Germline lookup yields CDR1 SGHRS and CDR2 YFSETQ. The CDR3: CASSPQTGATGELFF. The CDR3 nucleotides read TGCGCCAGCAGCCCCCAGACAGGGGCAACCGGGGAGCTGTTTTTT.

This chain's CDR3 is CARLIANSGNTIYF. CDR3 DNA sequence: TGTGCCAGACTCATTGCTAACTCTGGAAACACCATATATTTT. The chain employs TRBV25-1 and TRBJ1-3; D ambiguous. V was shortened by 9 bases and J by 0 bases, with 12 bases between the two germline ends. The CDR3 covers 14 residues. Germline V CDR1 and CDR2: MGHDK, SYGVNS.

This clone was recorded many times. This chain joins TRBV18 and TRBJ2-3, with TRBD2 matching 7 bases. After removal of 3 bases from V and 2 bases from J, the junction contained 5 bases not matched to a gene. This CDR3 comprises 15 residues. From germline, CDR1 is KGHSH and CDR2 LQKENI. In DNA, the CDR3 is TGTGCCAGCTCACCCTCTAGCGGTAACACAGATACGCAGTATTTT. It yields the protein CASSPSSGNTDTQYF.

The genes are TRBV5-5 and TRBJ2-1; a weak D match, TRBD1 (6 bases). Trimming removed 1 base from V and 4 bases from J, with 12 bases in between. The CDR3 spans 15 residues. The V gene's germline CDR1 is SGHKS and CDR2 YYEKEE (reference sequence). CDR3 region: CASSLTGTNYNEQFF. The CDR3, as DNA: TGTGCCAGCAGCTTGACCGGGACAAATTACAATGAGCAGTTCTTC.

This clone has a handful of counts. V is TRBV14 and J is TRBJ2-1, with D perhaps TRBD1 (6 bases). The germline V and J ends were trimmed by 4 bases and 3 bases, with 16 bases remaining between them. This CDR3 spans 16 amino acids. The V gene's germline CDR1 is SGHDN and CDR2 FVKESK. CDR3 loop: CASSRRRGGIYNEQFF. In DNA, the CDR3 is TGTGCCAGCAGCCGACGGAGAGGGGGTATCTACAATGAGCAGTTCTTC.

This clone was seen only a few times. V usage is TRBV5-4 and J usage is TRBJ2-7; D might be TRBD2 (6 bases). The CDR3 contains 14 residues. Germline CDR1 reads SGHNT; CDR2 reads YYREEE (reference sequence). V was cut by 1 base and J by 3 bases, with 11 bases left in between. This chain's CDR3 is CASSLSLASYEQYF. The CDR3 DNA is TGTGCCAGCAGCTTGTCCCTAGCGAGCTACGAGCAGTACTTC.

Only a few counts were recorded for this clone. No DNA is shown, since the ends of the CDR3 on it are uncertain; the CDR3 is the one TCRdb lists. The chain has TRBV29-1 and TRBJ1-2; the D call TRBD1 from the table was never checked on the DNA. Germline CDR1 and CDR2: SQVTM and ANQGSEA. 11 amino acids form the CDR3, both terminal residues included. CDR3 sequence: CSAVGQGTLTF.

The chain joins TRBV7-2 to TRBJ2-1, with a possible D match to TRBD2 (6 bases). V was clipped by 4 bases and J by 5 bases, with 12 bases between them. This CDR3 is 14 amino acids long. Germline CDR1 SGHTA, CDR2 FQGNSA. The CDR3 DNA reads TGTGCCAGCAGCTCGTTTCTAGCGCACAATGAGCAGTTCTTC. It yields the protein CASSSFLAHNEQFF.

This clone turned up a few times. The rearrangement joins TRBV6-5 to TRBJ1-1; TRBD1 might be the D (5 bases). Germline V gene sequence: CDR1 MNHEY, CDR2 SVGAGI. CDR3 length equals 14 residues. V lost 6 bases to trimming and J lost 4 bases, with 15 bases between them. As DNA, the CDR3 is TGTGCCAGCAGCCCCCCTGGCAGGGTCACTGAAGCTTTCTTT. This codes for CASSPPGRVTEAFF.

The sample holds a few counts of this clone. The chain joins TRBV5-5 to TRBJ2-5; 10 nucleotides agree with TRBD2. The better agreement between TRBJ2-7 and the DNA end casts doubt on the J call. Germline assignment: CDR1 SGHKS and CDR2 YYEKEE (reference sequence). There are 15 residues in the CDR3. The CDR3, as DNA: TGTGCCAGCAGCCCCGGACTAGCGGTGACCTACGAGCAGTACTTC. Translated: CASSPGLAVTYEQYF.

This chain links TRBV7-9 with TRBJ2-1; D is possibly TRBD2 (6 bases). The CDR3 loop spans 11 amino acids. The V and J ends lost 7 bases and 5 bases respectively, with 6 bases between them. CDR1 SEHNR and CDR2 FQNEAQ come from the germline V gene (reference sequence). The CDR3 coding sequence is TGTGCCAGCACGGGGGACAATGAGCAGTTCTTC. Translated, it gives CASTGDNEQFF.

This clone was seen a few times. V gene TRBV2 combines with J gene TRBJ1-2; TRBD1 is a possible D gene (5 bases). CDR3 size: 14 residues. Germline V lookup: CDR1 SNHLY, CDR2 FYNNEI. V lost 1 base, J lost 2 bases, and 8 bases lay in between. The CDR3 sequence is CASSEGGFNYGYTF. For the CDR3, the DNA is TGTGCCAGCAGTGAAGGGGGCTTCAACTATGGCTACACCTTC.

The chain joins TRBV5-1 to TRBJ2-3; 8 nucleotides match TRBD1. The V gene end was trimmed by 2 bases and the J gene end by 3 bases; junction bases not matched to a gene: 5. Per germline, CDR1 SGHRS and CDR2 YFSETQ. This CDR3 is built from 15 residues. For the CDR3, the DNA is TGCGCCAGCAGCTTCCAGGGGGCAACGACAGATACGCAGTATTTT. Translation gives CASSFQGATTDTQYF.

The J gene is TRBJ1-5, the V gene TRBV28, with 9 bases matching TRBD1. The junction had 6 bases not matched to a gene; V was cut back by 6 bases and J by 3 bases. The CDR3 runs to 15 residues. Per germline, CDR1 MDHEN and CDR2 SYDVKM. The CDR3 DNA follows: TGTGCCAGCAGCCCTCGACAGGGGGACAATCAGCCCCAGCATTTT. Amino acids: CASSPRQGDNQPQHF.

The chain has TRBV28 and TRBJ1-1; possible D gene TRBD1, 5 bases. The length of the CDR3 is 16 residues. V lost 3 bases to trimming and J lost 3 bases, with 17 bases between them. Germline V gene sequence: CDR1 MDHEN, CDR2 SYDVKM. CDR3 protein: CASSFPVGPGDTEAFF. CDR3 DNA: TGTGCCAGCAGTTTCCCGGTGGGCCCGGGGGACACTGAAGCTTTCTTT.

The chain employs TRBV7-2 and TRBJ1-1; the D gene is possibly TRBD1 (5 bases). With 5 bases removed from V and 0 bases from J, the gap between germline ends came to 7 bases. The CDR3 spans 13 residues. CDR1 is SGHTA, CDR2 FQGNSA, per germline. In DNA form, the CDR3 reads TGTGCCAGCAGCACCAGGGTGAACACTGAAGCTTTCTTT. Residues: CASSTRVNTEAFF.

This clone appeared a few times. This chain connects TRBV2 to TRBJ1-5; tentatively, D is TRBD1 (6 bases). Deletions cut 8 bases from V and 2 bases from J, with 13 bases between. Germline assignment: CDR1 SNHLY and CDR2 FYNNEI. CDR3 length: 14 residues. The CDR3 region is CASVAQGGNQPQHF. The CDR3 DNA follows: TGTGCCAGCGTGGCACAGGGAGGCAATCAGCCCCAGCATTTT.

The chain joins TRBV5-1 to TRBJ2-3, with 11 nucleotides matching TRBD2. The CDR3 has 16 residues. Germline CDR1 reads SGHRS; CDR2 reads YFSETQ. After removal of 4 bases from V and 2 bases from J, the junction contained 6 bases not matched to a gene. CDR3 residues: CASSHGTSGSTDTQYF. CDR3 nucleotides: TGCGCCAGCAGCCACGGGACTAGCGGCTCCACAGATACGCAGTATTTT.

The sample holds a few counts of this clone. The chain is built from TRBV6-5 and TRBJ2-1; TRBD2 matches 7 bases. The junction had 5 bases not matched to a gene; V was cut back by 6 bases and J by 9 bases. Per germline, CDR1 MNHEY and CDR2 SVGAGI. The CDR3 is 12 residues long. CDR3 protein: CASSQGTIEQFF. The CDR3 DNA sequence: TGTGCCAGCAGCCAAGGGACTATTGAGCAGTTCTTC.